A single sample is the source of the 32 T cell receptor beta chains below, sequenced in a study of radiation and T cells in renal cell carcinoma. Here immunoSEQ multiplex PCR was the method, and the copy in TCRdb shows in-frame clones only, minus some. The sample has 120,000 or so clones, about 88% seen once; the top ten hold 5.8%. Time point indicated: blood 2 weeks post-SBRT. Regarding treatment: 15 Gy SBRT to primary tumor, nephrectomy 4 weeks later. This material consisted of blood, taken from a patient whose treatment included radiotherapy and nephrectomy. These receptors were collected from an older woman with renal cell carcinoma.

The CDR3 DNA follows: TGTGCCAGCAGTGCAGGGGGGGCCGGCAATCAGCCCCAGCATTTT. This encodes CASSAGGAGNQPQHF. The chain combines TRBV2 with TRBJ1-5, with 7 bases aligning to TRBD1. This CDR3 comprises 15 residues. Germline V lookup: CDR1 SNHLY, CDR2 FYNNEI. Losses at the gene ends were 4 bases for V and 2 bases for J; bases not matched to a gene: 5. Complete variable domain (other parts from reference TRBV2 and TRBJ1-5): EPEVTQTPSHQVTQMGQEVILRCVPISNHLYFYWYRQILGQKVEFLVSFYNNEISEKSEIFDDQFSVERPDGSNFTLKIRSTKLEDSAMYFCASSAGGAGNQPQHFGDGTRLSIL.

This clone came up a few times. V and J are TRBV2 and TRBJ2-7; 9 bases fit TRBD1. This CDR3 is 13 amino acids long. Unmatched junction bases numbered 5, after V lost 7 bases and J lost 4 bases. The germline V gene encodes CDR1 SNHLY and CDR2 FYNNEI. CDR3 bases: TGTGCCAGCACGGGACAGGGAGGGTACGAGCAGTACTTC. Protein: CASTGQGGYEQYF. Based on the CDR3 plus reference TRBV2 and TRBJ2-7, the full variable domain is EPEVTQTPSHQVTQMGQEVILRCVPISNHLYFYWYRQILGQKVEFLVSFYNNEISEKSEIFDDQFSVERPDGSNFTLKIRSTKLEDSAMYFCASTGQGGYEQYFGPGTRLTVT.

This sequence joins TRBV7-6 and TRBJ2-3; D may be TRBD2 (5 bases). The germline gives CDR1 SGHVS, CDR2 FNYEAQ. This CDR3 contains 14 residues. Trimming pared 0 bases from V and 2 bases from J, leaving 6 bases between. The CDR3 is CASSLAEATDTQYF. As DNA, the CDR3 is TGTGCCAGCAGCTTAGCGGAGGCCACAGATACGCAGTATTTT.

This sequence joins TRBV19 and TRBJ1-1; D remains ambiguous. Germline V gene lookup returns CDR1 LNHDA and CDR2 SQIVND (reference sequence). This CDR3 is built from 15 residues. V lost 2 bases and J lost 1, with 11 bases in between. The CDR3 sequence: CASSIRAGRNTEAFF. The CDR3 bases are TGTGCCAGTAGTATAAGAGCAGGCCGGAACACTGAAGCTTTCTTT.

V usage is TRBV6-5 and J usage is TRBJ2-7, with D maybe TRBD2 (6 bases). V was trimmed by 10 bases and J by 0 bases, leaving 16 bases between them. Germline values: CDR1 MNHEY, CDR2 SVGAGI. The CDR3 covers 14 residues. CDR3 nucleotide sequence: TGTGCCACTACGACCGGGGGTCCCTCCTACGAGCAGTACTTC. It specifies CATTTGGPSYEQYF.

This clone was picked up one time. The gene calls are TRBV5-4 and TRBJ2-7; 9 nucleotides align to TRBD2. Per the germline V gene, CDR1 is SGHNT and CDR2 is YYREEE (reference sequence). J lost 3 bases, V lost 4 bases, and 5 bases had no gene match. CDR3 size: 14 residues. CDR3 bases: TGTGCCAGCAGCGGCGGCGGGGGGGTCTACGAGCAGTACTTC. Its translation: CASSGGGGVYEQYF.

There are a few counts of this clone. The CDR3 sequence is CASSGDRVAFF. The DNA of the CDR3 is TGTGCCAGCAGCGGGGACAGGGTAGCTTTCTTT. The chain carries TRBV7-3 and TRBJ1-1; 9 bases line up with TRBD1. This CDR3 is built from 11 residues. The V and J ends lost 5 bases and 10 bases, in that order; junction bases with no gene match: 2. Germline CDR1 reads SGHTA; CDR2 reads FQGTGA.

The chain combines TRBV11-2 with TRBJ2-7; TRBD1 or TRBD2 may be the D gene (5 bases each). The CDR3 has 15 amino acids. V lost 1 base and J lost 3, with 13 bases in between. Germline CDR1 and CDR2: SGHAT and FQNNGV. The CDR3 spells CASSLGGRVFYEQYF. The CDR3 DNA reads as TGTGCCAGCAGCTTAGGGGGACGGGTTTTCTACGAGCAGTACTTC.

The CDR3 region has the DNA TGTGCCAGCAGCTTCTCGACAGGCGGCACCGGGGAGCTGTTTTTT. It specifies CASSFSTGGTGELFF. The chain recombines TRBV7-8 with TRBJ2-2, with D possibly TRBD1 on 6 matching bases. V lost 3 bases and J lost 4, with 12 bases in between. The V gene's germline CDR1 is SGHVS and CDR2 FQNEAQ. The CDR3 contains 15 residues. The entire variable domain, with the rest obtained from reference TRBV7-8 and TRBJ2-2, is as follows: GAGVSQSPRYKVAKRGQDVALRCDPISGHVSLFWYQQALGQGPEFLTYFQNEAQLDKSGLPSDRFFAERPEGSVSTLKIQRTQQEDSAVYLCASSFSTGGTGELFFGEGSRLTVL.

The chain recombines TRBV19 with TRBJ2-7, with 14 bases aligning to TRBD2. The germline V gene has CDR1 LNHDA and CDR2 SQIVND (reference sequence). V dropped 6 bases and J dropped 3; count of bases not matched to a gene: 7. This CDR3 has 16 residues. As DNA, the CDR3 is TGTGCCAGTAGCCCCGGACTAGCGGGGGGCTACTACGAGCAGTACTTC. Translation: CASSPGLAGGYYEQYF. Using reference TRBV19 and TRBJ2-7 for the parts outside the CDR3, the full variable domain is DGGITQSPKYLFRKEGQNVTLSCEQNLNHDAMYWYRQDPGQGLRLIYYSQIVNDFQKGDIAEGYSVSREKKESFPLTVTSAQKNPTAFYLCASSPGLAGGYYEQYFGPGTRLTVT.

V gene TRBV11-2 combines with J gene TRBJ1-3; 8 nucleotides align to TRBD1. Losses at the gene ends were 5 bases for V and 8 bases for J; bases not matched to a gene: 8. In germline, CDR1 is SGHAT, CDR2 FQNNGV. The CDR3 length is 14 residues. For the CDR3, the DNA is TGTGCCAGCAGCGCCGACAGGGGTATCGACACCATATATTTT. It encodes CASSADRGIDTIYF. Variable domain in full (rest from reference TRBV11-2 and TRBJ1-3): EAGVAQSPRYKIIEKRQSVAFWCNPISGHATLYWYQQILGQGPKLLIQFQNNGVVDDSQLPKDRFSAERLKGVDSTLKIQPAKLEDSAVYLCASSADRGIDTIYFGEGSWLTVV.

The chain carries TRBV5-1 and TRBJ2-7, with 12 bases aligning to TRBD1. This CDR3 comprises 15 residues. Losses at the gene ends were 0 bases for V and 6 bases for J; bases not matched to a gene: 4. Germline CDR1 is SGHRS and CDR2 is YFSETQ. CDR3 sequence: CASSLAGTGGREQYF. The CDR3 nucleotides read TGCGCCAGCAGCTTGGCCGGGACAGGGGGCCGCGAGCAGTACTTC.

This clone was picked up a small number of times. V usage is TRBV27 and J usage is TRBJ1-1, with D tentatively TRBD1 (6 bases). Trimming shortened V by 2 bases and J by 1 base, and 11 bases separated the two germline ends. The CDR3 has 15 amino acids. Germline loops: CDR1 MNHEY, CDR2 SMNVEV (reference sequence). As DNA, the CDR3 is TGTGCCAGCAGTTTAAGAGGGGGGCCGAACACTGAAGCTTTCTTT. Its translation: CASSLRGGPNTEAFF.

The chain is built from TRBV6-1 and TRBJ2-3; D unresolved. This CDR3 has 11 amino acids. The V gene lost 7 bases and the J gene lost 6 bases, with 8 bases spanning the gap. The germline V gene has CDR1 MNHNS and CDR2 SASEGT. The CDR3, as DNA: TGTGCCAGCATTACCGGGGATACGCAGTATTTT. Translating gives CASITGDTQYF.

CDR3 protein: CASSLTAGGHTDTQYF. The CDR3 bases are TGTGCCAGCAGTTTAACTGCGGGGGGCCACACAGATACGCAGTATTTT. V gene TRBV27 combines with J gene TRBJ2-3; the match to TRBD2 covers 8 bases. The CDR3 is 16 amino acids. Germline assignment: CDR1 MNHEY and CDR2 SMNVEV (reference sequence). V gave up 2 bases and J gave up 2 bases; unmatched junction bases: 6.

The genes are TRBV10-3 and TRBJ2-7; 10 positions match TRBD1. This CDR3 has 14 residues. Per the germline V gene, CDR1 is ENHRY and CDR2 is SYGVKD. After removal of 6 bases from V and 6 bases from J, the junction contained 8 bases not matched to a gene. The CDR3 reads CAIRGTGVGREQYF. The CDR3 nucleotides read TGTGCCATCAGGGGGACAGGGGTCGGCCGCGAGCAGTACTTC.

J is TRBJ2-7 and V is TRBV5-1; D remains ambiguous. The CDR3 contains 14 residues. Per the germline V gene, CDR1 is SGHRS and CDR2 is YFSETQ. V shed 4 bases and J shed 0 bases, with 11 bases lying between them. CDR3 DNA: TGCGCCAGCAGCCCCGAACTCTACTCCTACGAGCAGTACTTC. Amino acids: CASSPELYSYEQYF.

V and J are TRBV18 and TRBJ1-4; no clear D gene. The V gene lost 3 bases and the J gene lost 4 bases, with 9 bases spanning the gap. This CDR3 is built from 14 residues. The germline CDR1 and CDR2 sequences are KGHSH and LQKENI. The DNA of the CDR3 is TGTGCCAGCTCACCTGACATCGTTAATGAAAAACTGTTTTTT. Protein: CASSPDIVNEKLFF.

V is TRBV7-9 and J is TRBJ2-1; TRBD2 aligns across 10 bases. V was pared by 5 bases and J by 6 bases, with 7 bases of the junction left unmatched. CDR1 and CDR2 (germline): SEHNR, FQNEAQ (reference sequence). The CDR3 loop spans 15 amino acids. CDR3 sequence (DNA): TGTGCCAGCAGCCCAGGAAGCGGGGGGGCCAATGAGCAGTTCTTC. Translated, it gives CASSPGSGGANEQFF.

The J gene is TRBJ1-6, the V gene TRBV6-5; 7 bases fit TRBD1. The CDR3 contains 14 residues. V lost 10 bases and J lost 7; bases outside the gene matches: 10. CDR1 MNHEY and CDR2 SVGAGI come from the germline V gene. CDR3 in amino acids: CATTAGQKNSPLHF. The CDR3 DNA follows: TGTGCCACGACTGCGGGACAGAAAAATTCACCCCTCCACTTT.

CDR3 coding DNA: TGTGCCAGCACCGATATGACTGGGACCGGGGAGCTGTTTTTT. Amino acid sequence: CASTDMTGTGELFF. The genes are TRBV27 and TRBJ2-2, with D uncertain. The CDR3 covers 14 residues. CDR1 is MNHEY, CDR2 SMNVEV, per germline (reference sequence). Trimming left V 7 bases short and J 5 bases short, with 14 bases between.

This clone appeared a single time. This CDR3 reads CASSVDPAGTYEQYF. DNA of the CDR3: TGTGCCAGCAGCGTAGACCCAGCGGGGACGTACGAGCAGTACTTC. J is TRBJ2-7 and V is TRBV9; TRBD2 aligns across 7 bases. Germline values: CDR1 SGDLS, CDR2 YYNGEE. This CDR3 region has 15 residues. With 0 bases clipped from V and 4 bases from J, the junction kept 7 bases outside the gene matches.

The chain combines TRBV5-4 with TRBJ1-1, with a weak D call TRBD1 (6 bases). V dropped 4 bases and J dropped 7 bases, with 23 bases sitting between them. The CDR3 covers 16 residues. The germline V gene has CDR1 SGHNT and CDR2 YYREEE (reference sequence). CDR3 nucleotides: TGTGCCAGCAGCCCACGGACGCGGAGGGACACGGGTGAAGCTTTCTTT. It codes for CASSPRTRRDTGEAFF.

The chain joins TRBV4-3 to TRBJ2-4; D may be TRBD1 (7 bases). CDR1 is LGHNA and CDR2 is YSLEER in the germline V gene. Between the trimmed V and J ends, which lost 1 base and 6 bases, there was a span of 13 bases. This CDR3 has 15 residues. CDR3 sequence (DNA): TGCGCCAGCAGCCAAGGGAGGGACAGATCAAACATTCAGTACTTC. It codes for CASSQGRDRSNIQYF.

This chain joins TRBV5-8 and TRBJ2-1, with D maybe TRBD1 (5 bases). CDR3 length equals 15 residues. Trimming took 3 bases from V and 2 from J, leaving 12 bases between them. Germline loops: CDR1 SGHTS, CDR2 YDEGEE. CDR3 nucleotide sequence: TGTGCCAGCAGCTCAGGGTCAACGGCCTACAATGAGCAGTTCTTC. Protein sequence: CASSSGSTAYNEQFF.

The V gene is TRBV9, the J gene TRBJ2-7; D remains unclear. Per the germline V gene, CDR1 is SGDLS and CDR2 is YYNGEE. V lost 0 bases, J lost 0 bases, and 10 bases lay in between. This CDR3 spans 15 amino acids. The CDR3 DNA is TGTGCCAGCAGCGTAGGGGCCGCGAGCTCCTACGAGCAGTACTTC. Translation: CASSVGAASSYEQYF.

In this sample, this clone turned up once. This chain links TRBV30 with TRBJ1-4; the D gene is possibly TRBD1 (6 bases). The CDR3 has 14 amino acids. CDR1 GTSNPN and CDR2 SVGIG come from the germline V gene (reference sequence). Trimming shortened V by 0 bases and J by 2 bases, and 7 bases separated the two germline ends. The CDR3 loop is CAWSVGGTNEKLFF. The DNA of the CDR3 is TGTGCCTGGAGTGTAGGGGGTACTAATGAAAAACTGTTTTTT. Full variable domain (remainder filled in from reference TRBV30 and TRBJ1-4): SQTIHQWPATLVQPVGSPLSLECTVEGTSNPNLYWYRQAAGRGLQLLFYSVGIGQISSEVPQNLSASRPQDRQFILSSKKLLLSDSGFYLCAWSVGGTNEKLFFGSGTQLSVL.

This chain links TRBV6-6 with TRBJ2-3, with unresolved D. CDR3 length: 12 residues. Trimming removed 8 bases from V and 0 bases from J, with 6 bases in between. Germline CDR1 reads MNHNY; CDR2 reads SVGAGI (reference sequence). The DNA of the CDR3 is TGTGCCAGCGGAACGAGCACAGATACGCAGTATTTT. Protein sequence: CASGTSTDTQYF.

This chain uses TRBV18 with TRBJ2-2; TRBD1 might be the D (5 bases). The germline CDR1 and CDR2 sequences are KGHSH and LQKENI. Trimming stripped 5 bases from V and 6 bases from J, with 13 bases between. The CDR3 is 14 residues long. CDR3 bases: TGTGCCAGCTCAACCCAGGGATTCGCCGGGGAGCTGTTTTTT. The encoded protein is CASSTQGFAGELFF.

This chain links TRBV5-4 with TRBJ1-3, with D perhaps matching TRBD1 (6 bases). The CDR3 consists of 16 residues. Trimming cost V 4 bases and J 0 bases, with 14 bases left between them. Germline CDR1 SGHNT, CDR2 YYREEE (reference sequence). CDR3 nucleotide sequence: TGTGCCAGCAGCGGGGGGGCCTCCTTCTCTGGAAACACCATATATTTT. Amino acids: CASSGGASFSGNTIYF.

The chain has TRBV10-3 and TRBJ2-1; D is unclear. The length of the CDR3 is 13 residues. V dropped 3 bases and J dropped 7 bases, with 10 bases sitting between them. Germline V gene lookup returns CDR1 ENHRY and CDR2 SYGVKD. CDR3 sequence: CAISESPTNEQFF. The DNA of the CDR3 is TGTGCCATCAGTGAATCCCCTACGAATGAGCAGTTCTTC.

V usage is TRBV2 and J usage is TRBJ1-1, with D possibly matching TRBD1 (5 bases). V dropped 1 base and J dropped 3 bases, with 12 bases sitting between them. Per germline, CDR1 SNHLY and CDR2 FYNNEI. The CDR3 extends over 15 amino acids. CDR3 in DNA: TGTGCCAGCAGTGAAGAGGCACGGGGGTACACTGAAGCTTTCTTT. It encodes CASSEEARGYTEAFF. Complete variable domain (other parts from reference TRBV2 and TRBJ1-1): EPEVTQTPSHQVTQMGQEVILRCVPISNHLYFYWYRQILGQKVEFLVSFYNNEISEKSEIFDDQFSVERPDGSNFTLKIRSTKLEDSAMYFCASSEEARGYTEAFFGQGTRLTVV.